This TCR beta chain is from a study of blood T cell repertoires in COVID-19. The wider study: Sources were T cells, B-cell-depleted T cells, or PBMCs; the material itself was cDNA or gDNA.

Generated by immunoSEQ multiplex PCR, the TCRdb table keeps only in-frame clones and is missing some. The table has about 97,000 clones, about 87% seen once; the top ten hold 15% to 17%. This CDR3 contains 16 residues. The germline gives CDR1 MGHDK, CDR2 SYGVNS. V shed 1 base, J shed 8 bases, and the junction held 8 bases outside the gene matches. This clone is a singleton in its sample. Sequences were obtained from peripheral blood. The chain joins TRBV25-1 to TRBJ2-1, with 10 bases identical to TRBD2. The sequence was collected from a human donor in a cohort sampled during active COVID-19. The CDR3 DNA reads TGTGCCAGCAGTGAATTTCTATCTAGCGGGAGTGATGAGCAGTTCTTC. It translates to CASSEFLSSGSDEQFF.